This T cell receptor (beta chain) was observed in a study of Ad26.COV2.S vaccination and SARS-CoV-2 variants. Study information: Enrolled in COV1001, the donor was in the Ad26.COV2.S trial arm, which received the vaccine. Once or twice, 56 days apart, Ad26.COV2.S was delivered intramuscularly.

Clones were read by immunoSEQ multiplex PCR, and TCRdb kept only the in-frame ones, dropping some. The sample carries about 350,000 clones, roughly 85% recorded once. As to treatment: roughly 20 received Ad26.COV2.S at low or high dose, single or two shots; 5 received placebo; per-sample allocation not given. Samples were taken on day 63 after the first vaccine or placebo injection. V was cut by 4 bases and J by 3 bases, with 16 bases left in between. CDR3 length: 15 residues. The germline V gene encodes CDR1 ENHRY and CDR2 SYGVKD. Sample: peripheral blood, taken in a trial of Ad26.COV2.S vaccine versus placebo. The chain has TRBV10-3 and TRBJ2-7; tentatively, D is TRBD2 (5 bases). This receptor was identified in a person between 18 and 59 years old who received the Ad26.COV2.S COVID-19 vaccine or a placebo. CDR3: CAISVEGQGLYEQYF. The CDR3 bases are TGTGCCATCAGTGTAGAGGGTCAAGGGCTCTACGAGCAGTACTTC.